This T cell receptor (beta chain) was found in a study of blood T cell repertoires in COVID-19 (dated by TCRdb to about 2020). Some background on the complete study: Samples covering the acute and convalescent phases of COVID-19 were provided by collaborators in the United States, Italy and Spain. The repertoires were made available in a free public database intended to serve as a resource for research on the immune response to SARS-CoV-2. The prospective study material was composed of cDNA or gDNA derived from T cells, B-cell-depleted T cells, or PBMCs. Where available, HLA class I and class II types were obtained from metadata supplied by the sample provider rather than from assay-based typing. A de-identified subject ID, COVID-19 status, age in years and sex were almost always included in the sample metadata. Samples were obtained from the ongoing ImmuneRACE study (first 160 participants) and from 1,254 subjects provided by 6 global collaborators. The dataset comprised deeply sampled blood TCRbeta repertoires from subjects exposed to, actively infected with, or recovered from COVID-19.

TCRbeta CDR3 regions were amplified from genomic DNA using the immunoSEQ Assay, a bias-controlled multiplex PCR. The published analysis was carried out like this. The number of nucleated cells in each sample was estimated by amplification of reference gene primers within the assay. To quantify the absolute abundance of each unique TCRbeta CDR3 rearrangement, sequence reads were collapsed and filtered. For each sample, productive Simpson clonality was calculated by taking the square root of Simpson's diversity index across productive rearrangements. What TCRdb holds here is the immuneACCESS table cut down to in-frame rearrangements. Part of the clones is not present; checked against another copy, under half of the missing clones reflect an unresolved V gene, and the others are unexplained. The V and J calls and clone size come from that table; D and trimming were worked out from the DNA. The sample table records over 65,000 clones; 88% of these occur just once. Of the sample, about 1.2% is held by the ten largest clones.

According to the germline V gene, CDR1 reads SQVTM and CDR2 reads ANQGSEA. CDR3 length: 15 amino acids, cysteine to phenylalanine. Just CDR3 DNA is preserved here, 45 bases in frame from base 1. The V and J ends are trimmed by 0 bases and 6 bases, leaving 15 bases between them. Here is what the overall study found, with its caveats: The quantity of clinical and demographic metadata differed by source and by participant and was supplied without curation.

The collaborating institutions used their own protocols to collect whole blood in K2EDTA tubes. For TCRbeta analysis, collaborator samples were shipped as frozen whole blood, as isolated PBMCs, or as DNA extracted from either sample type. Notes on this clone: Its recognized antigen is unknown. No much larger clonotype is one base removed from it; base qualities were not supplied.

The chain couples TRBV29-1 to TRBJ2-1; confidence is insufficient to name the D gene. The sequenced sample consisted of peripheral blood. This receptor was identified in a woman aged 60-75 years with acute or convalescent COVID-19. The CDR3 is CSVEDVTLRVNEQFF. At the DNA level, the sequence is TGCAGCGTTGAAGATGTGACCCTTCGGGTCAATGAGCAGTTCTTC.